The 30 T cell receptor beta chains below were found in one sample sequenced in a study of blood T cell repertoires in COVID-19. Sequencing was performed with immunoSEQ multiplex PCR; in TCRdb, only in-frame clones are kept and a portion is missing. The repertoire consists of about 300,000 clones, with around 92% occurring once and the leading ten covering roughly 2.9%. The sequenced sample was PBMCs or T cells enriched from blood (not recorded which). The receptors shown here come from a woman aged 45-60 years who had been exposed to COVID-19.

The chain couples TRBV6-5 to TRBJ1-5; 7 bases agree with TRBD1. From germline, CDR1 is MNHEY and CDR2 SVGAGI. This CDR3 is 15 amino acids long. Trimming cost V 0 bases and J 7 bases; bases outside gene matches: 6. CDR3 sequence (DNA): TGTGCCAGCAGTTACTCTTACAGGGGTGGACAGCCCCAGCATTTT. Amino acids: CASSYSYRGGQPQHF.

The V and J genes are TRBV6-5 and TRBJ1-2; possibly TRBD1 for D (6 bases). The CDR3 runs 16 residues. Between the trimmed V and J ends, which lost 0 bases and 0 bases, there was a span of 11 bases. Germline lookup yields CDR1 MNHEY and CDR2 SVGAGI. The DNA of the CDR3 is TGTGCCAGCAGTTACTCTGGACAGCCATCTAACTATGGCTACACCTTC. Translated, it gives CASSYSGQPSNYGYTF.

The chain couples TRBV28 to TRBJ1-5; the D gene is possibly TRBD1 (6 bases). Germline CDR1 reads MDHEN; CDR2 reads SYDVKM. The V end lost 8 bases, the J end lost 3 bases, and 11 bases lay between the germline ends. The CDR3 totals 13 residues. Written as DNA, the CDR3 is TGTGCCAGCGGCACAGGGAACAATCAGCCCCAGCATTTT. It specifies CASGTGNNQPQHF.

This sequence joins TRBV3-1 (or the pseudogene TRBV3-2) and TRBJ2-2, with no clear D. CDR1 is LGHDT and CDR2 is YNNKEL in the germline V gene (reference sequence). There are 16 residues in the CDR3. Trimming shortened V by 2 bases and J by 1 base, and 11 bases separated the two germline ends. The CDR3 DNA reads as TGTGCCAGCAGCCAACCGACACCTATGAACACCGGGGAGCTGTTTTTT. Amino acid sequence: CASSQPTPMNTGELFF.

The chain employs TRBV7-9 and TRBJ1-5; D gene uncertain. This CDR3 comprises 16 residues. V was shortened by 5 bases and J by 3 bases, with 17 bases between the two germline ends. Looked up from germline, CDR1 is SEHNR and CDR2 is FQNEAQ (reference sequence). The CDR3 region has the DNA TGTGCCAGCAGCAGAGACGGGGTTGGGGACAATCAGCCCCAGCATTTT. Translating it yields CASSRDGVGDNQPQHF.

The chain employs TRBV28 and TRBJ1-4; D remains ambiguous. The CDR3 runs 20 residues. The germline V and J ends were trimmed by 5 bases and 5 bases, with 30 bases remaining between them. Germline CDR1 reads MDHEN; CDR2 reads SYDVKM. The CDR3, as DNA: TGTGCCAGCAGTCCCCCCTCCGGGATCCACACCCGAGGCCTAAATGAAAAACTGTTTTTT. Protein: CASSPPSGIHTRGLNEKLFF.

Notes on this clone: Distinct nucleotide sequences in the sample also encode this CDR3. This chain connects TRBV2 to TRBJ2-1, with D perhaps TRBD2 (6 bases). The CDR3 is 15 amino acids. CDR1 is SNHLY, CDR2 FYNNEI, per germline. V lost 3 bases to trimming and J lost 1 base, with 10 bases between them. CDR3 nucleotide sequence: TGTGCCAGCAGTGAGCCTGGGGGGTCCTACAATGAGCAGTTCTTC. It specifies CASSEPGGSYNEQFF.

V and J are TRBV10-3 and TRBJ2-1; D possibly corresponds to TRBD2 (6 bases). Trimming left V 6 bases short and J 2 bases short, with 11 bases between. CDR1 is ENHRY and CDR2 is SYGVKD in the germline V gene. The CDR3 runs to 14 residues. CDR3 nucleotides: TGTGCCATCAGGCCGGGAGAGGCCTACAATGAGCAGTTCTTC. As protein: CAIRPGEAYNEQFF.

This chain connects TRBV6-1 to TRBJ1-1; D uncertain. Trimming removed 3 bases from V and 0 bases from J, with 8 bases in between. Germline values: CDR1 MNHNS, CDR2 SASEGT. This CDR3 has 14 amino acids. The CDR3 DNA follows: TGTGCCAGCAGTGAGGCAGCGCTGAACACTGAAGCTTTCTTT. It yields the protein CASSEAALNTEAFF.

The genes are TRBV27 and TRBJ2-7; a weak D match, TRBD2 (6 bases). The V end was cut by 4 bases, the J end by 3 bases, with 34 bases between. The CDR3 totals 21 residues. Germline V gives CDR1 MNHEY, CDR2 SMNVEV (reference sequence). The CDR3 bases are TGTGCCAGCAGTTCGACTCGTGTTGGGGGGATCTTGCTAATGGGGATCTACGAGCAGTACTTC. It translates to CASSSTRVGGILLMGIYEQYF.

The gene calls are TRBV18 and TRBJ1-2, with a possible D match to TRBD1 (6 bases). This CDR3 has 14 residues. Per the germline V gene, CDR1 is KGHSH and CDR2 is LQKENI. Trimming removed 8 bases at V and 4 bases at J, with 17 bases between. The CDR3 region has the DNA TGTGCCAGCATAAACCAGGGGACCTCCTATGGCTACACCTTC. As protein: CASINQGTSYGYTF. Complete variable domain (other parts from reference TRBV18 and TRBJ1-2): NAGVMQNPRHLVRRRGQEARLRCSPMKGHSHVYWYRQLPEEGLKFMVYLQKENIIDESGMPKERFSAEFPKEGPSILRIQQVVRGDSAAYFCASINQGTSYGYTFGSGTRLTVV.

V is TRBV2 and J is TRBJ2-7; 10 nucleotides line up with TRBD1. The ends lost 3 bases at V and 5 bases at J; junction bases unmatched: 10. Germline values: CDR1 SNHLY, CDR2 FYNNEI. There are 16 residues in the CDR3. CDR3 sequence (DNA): TGTGCCAGCAGTGAGGTTTCCTTGACAGGGGGCAACGAGCAGTACTTC. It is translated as CASSEVSLTGGNEQYF.

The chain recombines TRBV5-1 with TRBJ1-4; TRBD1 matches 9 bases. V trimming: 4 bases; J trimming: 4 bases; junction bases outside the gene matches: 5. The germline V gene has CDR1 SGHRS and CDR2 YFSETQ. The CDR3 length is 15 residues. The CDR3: CASSPGGQGNEKLFF. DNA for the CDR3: TGCGCCAGCAGCCCCGGGGGACAGGGTAATGAAAAACTGTTTTTT.

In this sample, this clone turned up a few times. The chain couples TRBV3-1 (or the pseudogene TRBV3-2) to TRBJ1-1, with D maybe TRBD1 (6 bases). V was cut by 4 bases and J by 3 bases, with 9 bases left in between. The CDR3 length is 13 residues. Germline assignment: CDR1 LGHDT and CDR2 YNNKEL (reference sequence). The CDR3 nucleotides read TGTGCCAGCAGCCCCCGACAGGACACTGAAGCTTTCTTT. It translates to CASSPRQDTEAFF.

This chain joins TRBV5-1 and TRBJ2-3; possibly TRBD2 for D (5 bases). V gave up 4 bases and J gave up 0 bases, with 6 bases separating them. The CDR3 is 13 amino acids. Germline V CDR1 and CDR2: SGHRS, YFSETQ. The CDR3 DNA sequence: TGCGCCAGCAGCCCGGGGAGCACAGATACGCAGTATTTT. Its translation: CASSPGSTDTQYF.

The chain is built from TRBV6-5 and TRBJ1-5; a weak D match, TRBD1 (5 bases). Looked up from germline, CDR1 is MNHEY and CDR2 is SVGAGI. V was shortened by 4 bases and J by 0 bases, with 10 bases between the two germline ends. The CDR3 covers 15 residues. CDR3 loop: CASSLDMGSNQPQHF. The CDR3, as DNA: TGTGCCAGCAGTTTGGACATGGGTAGCAATCAGCCCCAGCATTTT.

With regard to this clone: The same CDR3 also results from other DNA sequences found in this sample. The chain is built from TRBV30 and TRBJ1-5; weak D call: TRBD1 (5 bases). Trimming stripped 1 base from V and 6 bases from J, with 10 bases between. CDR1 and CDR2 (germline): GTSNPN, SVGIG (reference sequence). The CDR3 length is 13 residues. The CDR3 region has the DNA TGTGCCTGGAGTGCGGGCGGGGGTCAGCCCCAGCATTTT. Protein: CAWSAGGGQPQHF.

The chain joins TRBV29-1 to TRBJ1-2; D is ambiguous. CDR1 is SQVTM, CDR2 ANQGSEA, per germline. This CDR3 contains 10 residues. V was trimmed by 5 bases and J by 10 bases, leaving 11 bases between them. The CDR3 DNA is TGCAGCGTTATGTTACGAGACTACACCTTC. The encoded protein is CSVMLRDYTF.

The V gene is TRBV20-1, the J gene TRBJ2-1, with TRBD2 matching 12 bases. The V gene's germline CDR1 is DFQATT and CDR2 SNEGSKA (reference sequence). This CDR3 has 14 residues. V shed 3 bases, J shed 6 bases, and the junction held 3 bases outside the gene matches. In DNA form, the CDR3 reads TGCAGTGCTAGTCTAGCGGGGGGGCCCAATGAGCAGTTCTTC. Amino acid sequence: CSASLAGGPNEQFF.

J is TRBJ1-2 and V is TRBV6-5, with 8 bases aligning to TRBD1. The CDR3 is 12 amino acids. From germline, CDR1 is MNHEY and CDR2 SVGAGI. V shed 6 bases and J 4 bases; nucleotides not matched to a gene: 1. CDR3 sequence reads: CASSGTGYGYTF. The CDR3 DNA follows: TGTGCCAGCAGCGGGACAGGCTATGGCTACACCTTC.

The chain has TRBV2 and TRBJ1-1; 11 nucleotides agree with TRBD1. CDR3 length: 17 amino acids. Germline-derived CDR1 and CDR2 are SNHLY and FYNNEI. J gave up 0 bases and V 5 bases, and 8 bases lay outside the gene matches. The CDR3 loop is CASSTWGQGGMNTEAFF. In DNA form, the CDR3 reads TGTGCCAGCAGTACGTGGGGACAGGGGGGGATGAACACTGAAGCTTTCTTT.

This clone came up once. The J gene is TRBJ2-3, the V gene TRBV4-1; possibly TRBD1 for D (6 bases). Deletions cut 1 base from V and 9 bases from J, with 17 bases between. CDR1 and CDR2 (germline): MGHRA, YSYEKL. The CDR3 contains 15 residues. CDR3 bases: TGCGCCAGCAGCCAAGCAACTAACAGGGTGGGAACGCAGTATTTT. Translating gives CASSQATNRVGTQYF.

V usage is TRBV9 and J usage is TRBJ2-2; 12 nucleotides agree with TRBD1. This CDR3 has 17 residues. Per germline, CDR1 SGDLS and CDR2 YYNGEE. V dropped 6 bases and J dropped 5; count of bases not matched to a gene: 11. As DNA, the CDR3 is TGTGCCAGCACCGCGGGACAGGGGGCAGGAGGGACCGGGGAGCTGTTTTTT. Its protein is CASTAGQGAGGTGELFF.

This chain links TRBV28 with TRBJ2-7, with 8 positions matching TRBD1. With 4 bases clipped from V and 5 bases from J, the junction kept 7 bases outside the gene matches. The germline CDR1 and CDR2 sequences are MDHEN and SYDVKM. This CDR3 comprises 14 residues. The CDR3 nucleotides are TGTGCCAGCAGTTCGACCGACAGGGGCCACGAGCAGTACTTC. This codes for CASSSTDRGHEQYF.

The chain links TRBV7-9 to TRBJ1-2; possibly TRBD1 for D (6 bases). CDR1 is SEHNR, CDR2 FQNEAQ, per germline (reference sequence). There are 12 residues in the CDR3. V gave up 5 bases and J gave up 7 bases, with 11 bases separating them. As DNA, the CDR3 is TGTGCCAGCAGCCCAGCGGGGGCTGGCTACACCTTC. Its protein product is CASSPAGAGYTF.

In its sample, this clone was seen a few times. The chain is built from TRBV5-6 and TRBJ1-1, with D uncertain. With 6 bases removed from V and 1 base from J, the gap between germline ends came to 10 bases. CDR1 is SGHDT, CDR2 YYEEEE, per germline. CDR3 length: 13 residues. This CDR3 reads CASTIQRNTEAFF. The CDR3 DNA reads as TGTGCCAGCACGATACAGAGGAACACTGAAGCTTTCTTT.

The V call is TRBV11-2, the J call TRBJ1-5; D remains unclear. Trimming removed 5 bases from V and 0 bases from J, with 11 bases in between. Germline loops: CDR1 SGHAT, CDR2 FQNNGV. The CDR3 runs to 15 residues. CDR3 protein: CASSPLRDSNQPQHF. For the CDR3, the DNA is TGTGCCAGCAGCCCCCTTCGGGATAGCAATCAGCCCCAGCATTTT. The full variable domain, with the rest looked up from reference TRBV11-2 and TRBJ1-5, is EAGVAQSPRYKIIEKRQSVAFWCNPISGHATLYWYQQILGQGPKLLIQFQNNGVVDDSQLPKDRFSAERLKGVDSTLKIQPAKLEDSAVYLCASSPLRDSNQPQHFGDGTRLSIL.

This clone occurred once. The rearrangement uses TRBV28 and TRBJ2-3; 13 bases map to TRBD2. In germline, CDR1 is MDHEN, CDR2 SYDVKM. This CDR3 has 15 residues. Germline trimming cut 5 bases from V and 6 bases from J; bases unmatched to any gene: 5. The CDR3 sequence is CASSPTSGGADTQYF. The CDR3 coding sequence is TGTGCCAGCAGTCCTACTAGCGGGGGGGCGGATACGCAGTATTTT.

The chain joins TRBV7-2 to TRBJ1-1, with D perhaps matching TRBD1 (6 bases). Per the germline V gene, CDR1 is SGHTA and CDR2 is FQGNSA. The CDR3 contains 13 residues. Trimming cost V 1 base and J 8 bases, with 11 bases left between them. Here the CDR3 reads CASSLERRGEAFF. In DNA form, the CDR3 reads TGTGCCAGCAGCTTAGAGCGTAGGGGGGAAGCTTTCTTT.

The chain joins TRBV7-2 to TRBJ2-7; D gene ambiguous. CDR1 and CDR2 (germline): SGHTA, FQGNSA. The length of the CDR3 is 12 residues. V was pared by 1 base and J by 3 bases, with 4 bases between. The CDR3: CASSLGSYEQYF. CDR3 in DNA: TGTGCCAGCAGCTTAGGCAGCTACGAGCAGTACTTC.